This T cell receptor beta chain was identified in a study of response to subunit inactivated influenza vaccine. Regarding the study as a whole: Few additional T cells are recruited per seasonal influenza vaccination, authors suggested.

This CDR3 spans 16 amino acids. The trim removed 6 bases at V and 0 bases at J, leaving 7 bases unmatched. Germline lookup yields CDR1 WNHNN and CDR2 SYGVQD (reference sequence). TCRdb re-called the RT-PCR reads through MiXCR, storing one row per CDR3 protein. The table has about 610,000 distinct CDR3 sequences, 14% seen once; the top ten hold approximately 12%. Notes on this clonotype: Its antigen is still unknown.

The V call is TRBV10-1, the J call TRBJ2-1; 8 bases agree with TRBD1. This specimen consisted of PBMCs from blood, obtained approximately 13 days after vaccination. The receptor was isolated from a man in his forties or fifties who received an inactivated influenza vaccine. This CDR3 reads CASRPDRGSSYNEQFF. Here the CDR3 DNA reads TGCGCCAGCAGGCCTGACAGGGGAAGCTCCTACAATGAGCAGTTCTTC.